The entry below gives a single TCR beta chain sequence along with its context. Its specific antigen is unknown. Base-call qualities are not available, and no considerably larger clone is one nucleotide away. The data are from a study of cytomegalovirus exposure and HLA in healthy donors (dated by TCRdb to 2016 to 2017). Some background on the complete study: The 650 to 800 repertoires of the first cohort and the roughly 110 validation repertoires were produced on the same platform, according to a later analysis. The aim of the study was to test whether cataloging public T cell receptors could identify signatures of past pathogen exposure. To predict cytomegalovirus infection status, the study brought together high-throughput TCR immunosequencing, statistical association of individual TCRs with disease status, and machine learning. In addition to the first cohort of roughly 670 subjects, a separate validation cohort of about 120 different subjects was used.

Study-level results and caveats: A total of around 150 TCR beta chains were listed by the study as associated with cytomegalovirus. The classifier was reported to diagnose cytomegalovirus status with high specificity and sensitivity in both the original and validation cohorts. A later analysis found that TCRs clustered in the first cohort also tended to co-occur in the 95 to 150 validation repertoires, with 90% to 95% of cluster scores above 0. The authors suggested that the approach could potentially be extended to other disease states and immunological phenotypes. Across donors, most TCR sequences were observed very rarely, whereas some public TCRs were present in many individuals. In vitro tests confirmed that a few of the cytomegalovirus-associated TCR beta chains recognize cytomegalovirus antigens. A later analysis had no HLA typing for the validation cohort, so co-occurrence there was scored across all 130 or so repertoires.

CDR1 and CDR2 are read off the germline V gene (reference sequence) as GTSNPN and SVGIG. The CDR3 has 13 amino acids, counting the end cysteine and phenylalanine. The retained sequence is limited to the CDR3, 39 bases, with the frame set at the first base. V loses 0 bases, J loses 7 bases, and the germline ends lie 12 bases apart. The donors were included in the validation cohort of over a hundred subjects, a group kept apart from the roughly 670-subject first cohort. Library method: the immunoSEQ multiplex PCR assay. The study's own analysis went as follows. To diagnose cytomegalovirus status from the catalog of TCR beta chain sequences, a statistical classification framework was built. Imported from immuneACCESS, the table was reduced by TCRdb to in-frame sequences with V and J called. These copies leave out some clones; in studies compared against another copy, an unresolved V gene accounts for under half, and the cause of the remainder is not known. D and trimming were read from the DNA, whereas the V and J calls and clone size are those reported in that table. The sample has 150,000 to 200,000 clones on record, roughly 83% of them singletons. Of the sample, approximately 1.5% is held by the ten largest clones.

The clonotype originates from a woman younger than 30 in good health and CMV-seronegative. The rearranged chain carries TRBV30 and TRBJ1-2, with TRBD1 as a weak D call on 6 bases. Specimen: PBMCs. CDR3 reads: CAWSVVGAGGYTF. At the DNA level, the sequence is TGTGCCTGGAGTGTAGTGGGGGCAGGTGGCTACACCTTC. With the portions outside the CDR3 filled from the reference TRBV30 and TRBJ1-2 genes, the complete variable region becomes SQTIHQWPATLVQPVGSPLSLECTVEGTSNPNLYWYRQAAGRGLQLLFYSVGIGQISSEVPQNLSASRPQDRQFILSSKKLLLSDSGFYLCAWSVVGAGGYTFGSGTRLTVV.